The T cell receptor beta chain described here comes from a study of cytomegalovirus exposure and HLA in healthy donors. Broader study findings: Reported performance of the classifier showed diagnosis of cytomegalovirus status with high specificity and sensitivity. According to an earlier analysis, most TCR beta V segments yielded productive rearrangements about 87% or about 30% of the time. Indistinguishability led to the exclusion of some V segments, TRBV6-2 and TRBV6-3 included. TCR beta sequences numbering under 20,000 were associated with HLA alleles at 0.05 false discovery rate in a later analysis.

The V end was cut by 0 bases, the J end by 1 base, with 9 bases between. The V gene's germline CDR1 is KGHSH and CDR2 LQKENI. CDR3 size: 15 residues. Researchers ran the PCR with 60 Vbeta and 13 Jbeta primers. Produced via immunoSEQ multiplex PCR; TCRdb's table is partial and in-frame only. The table shows around 220,000 clones, with more than 60% occurring only once. Comment on this clone: Its antigen is undetermined.

The TCR originated in a man aged 35-49 years in good health and CMV-seronegative. This chain links TRBV18 with TRBJ2-5; no firm D call. Material for sequencing was PBMCs. CDR3 loop: CASSPPGLPQETQYF. In nucleotides, the CDR3 is TGTGCCAGCTCACCACCTGGGCTACCCCAAGAGACCCAGTACTTC.